This TCR beta chain was sequenced for a study of shared clonotypes between healthy human individuals. Profiled with immunoSEQ multiplex PCR; TCRdb holds only in-frame clones, not every one. This sample has around 2.5 million clones, with 93% found just once. Sequenced material: naive CD4+ T cells from PBMCs. As to subset: CD45RA+ positively selected. This clonotype was sampled from a man aged 18-30 years in good health. Some clones in this sample may be carry-over from other donors' samples.

The CDR3 DNA follows: TGTGCCAGCAGCTTAGTACTAGCGCGGCCAGATACGCAGTATTTT. Amino acids: CASSLVLARPDTQYF. The chain couples TRBV7-9 to TRBJ2-3, with TRBD2 matching over 7 bases. The CDR3 is made up of 15 amino acids. V lost 1 base and J lost 4; bases outside the gene matches: 5. Germline CDR1 is SEHNR and CDR2 is FQNEAQ (reference sequence).